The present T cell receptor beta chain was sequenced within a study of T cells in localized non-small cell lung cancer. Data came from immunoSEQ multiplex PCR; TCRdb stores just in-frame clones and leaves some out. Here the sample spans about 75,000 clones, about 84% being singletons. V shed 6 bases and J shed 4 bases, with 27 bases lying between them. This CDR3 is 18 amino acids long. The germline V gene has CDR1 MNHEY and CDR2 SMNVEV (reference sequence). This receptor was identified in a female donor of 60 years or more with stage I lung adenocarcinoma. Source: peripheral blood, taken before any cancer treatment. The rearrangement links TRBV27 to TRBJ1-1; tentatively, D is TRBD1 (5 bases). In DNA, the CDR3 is TGTGCCAGCAGCCCAGTAGGTCAGGTTGGCAGGGTGAGCACTGAAGCTTTCTTT. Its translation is CASSPVGQVGRVSTEAFF.